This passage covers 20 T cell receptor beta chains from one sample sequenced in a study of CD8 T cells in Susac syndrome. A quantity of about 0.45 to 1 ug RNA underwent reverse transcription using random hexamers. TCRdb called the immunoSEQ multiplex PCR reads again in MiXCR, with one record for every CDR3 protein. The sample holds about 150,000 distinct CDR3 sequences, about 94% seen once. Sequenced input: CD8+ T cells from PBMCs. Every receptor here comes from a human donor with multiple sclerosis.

CDR3 amino acids: CASSATPSTEAFF. CDR3 bases: TGTGCCAGCAGCGCCACCCCCTCCACTGAAGCTTTCTTT. The rearrangement joins TRBV9 to TRBJ1-1; D unclear. The germline gives CDR1 SGDLS, CDR2 YYNGEE. V was shortened by 3 bases and J by 4 bases, with 10 bases between the two germline ends. This CDR3 region has 13 residues.

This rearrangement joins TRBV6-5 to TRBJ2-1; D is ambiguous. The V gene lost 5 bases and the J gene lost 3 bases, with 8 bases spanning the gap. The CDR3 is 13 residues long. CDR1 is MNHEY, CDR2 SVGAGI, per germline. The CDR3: CASSPSSYNEQFF. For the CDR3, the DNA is TGTGCCAGCAGTCCCTCCAGCTACAATGAGCAGTTCTTC.

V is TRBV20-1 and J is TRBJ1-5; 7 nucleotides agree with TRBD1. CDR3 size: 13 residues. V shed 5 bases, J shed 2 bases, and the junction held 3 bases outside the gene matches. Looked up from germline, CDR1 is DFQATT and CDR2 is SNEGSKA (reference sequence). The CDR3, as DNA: TGCAGTGCTCCCACAGGGGGCAATCAGCCCCAGCATTTT. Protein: CSAPTGGNQPQHF.

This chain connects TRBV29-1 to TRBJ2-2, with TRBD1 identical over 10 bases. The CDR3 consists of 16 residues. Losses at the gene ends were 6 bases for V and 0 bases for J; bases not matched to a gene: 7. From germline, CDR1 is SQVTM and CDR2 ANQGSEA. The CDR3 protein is CSVDSGQGTNTGELFF. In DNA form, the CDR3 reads TGCAGCGTAGACTCGGGACAGGGGACGAACACCGGGGAGCTGTTTTTT.

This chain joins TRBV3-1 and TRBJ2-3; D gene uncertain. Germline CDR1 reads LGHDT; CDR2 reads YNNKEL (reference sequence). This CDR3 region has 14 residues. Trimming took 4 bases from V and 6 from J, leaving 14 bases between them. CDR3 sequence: CASSPAGAGDTQYF. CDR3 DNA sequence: TGTGCCAGCAGCCCCGCCGGAGCTGGGGATACGCAGTATTTT.

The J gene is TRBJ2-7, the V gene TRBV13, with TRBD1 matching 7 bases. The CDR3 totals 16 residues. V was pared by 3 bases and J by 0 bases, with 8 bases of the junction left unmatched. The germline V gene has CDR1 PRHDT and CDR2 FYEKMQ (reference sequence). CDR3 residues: CASSFTLDRHSYEQYF. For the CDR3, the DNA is TGTGCCAGCAGCTTCACGTTGGACAGGCACTCCTACGAGCAGTACTTC.

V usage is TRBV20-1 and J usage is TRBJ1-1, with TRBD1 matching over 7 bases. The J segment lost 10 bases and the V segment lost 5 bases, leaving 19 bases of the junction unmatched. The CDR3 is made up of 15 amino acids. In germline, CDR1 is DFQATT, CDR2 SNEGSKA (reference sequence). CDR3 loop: CSAPELQGTVSVAFF. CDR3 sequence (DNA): TGCAGTGCTCCTGAACTACAGGGGACCGTTTCAGTAGCTTTCTTT.

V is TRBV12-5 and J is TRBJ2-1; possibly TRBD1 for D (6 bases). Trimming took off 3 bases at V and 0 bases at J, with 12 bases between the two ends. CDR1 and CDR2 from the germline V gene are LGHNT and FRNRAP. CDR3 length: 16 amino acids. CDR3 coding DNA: TGTGCTAGTGGTTTTGGGGGCGGTGCCTCCTACAATGAGCAGTTCTTC. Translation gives CASGFGGGASYNEQFF.

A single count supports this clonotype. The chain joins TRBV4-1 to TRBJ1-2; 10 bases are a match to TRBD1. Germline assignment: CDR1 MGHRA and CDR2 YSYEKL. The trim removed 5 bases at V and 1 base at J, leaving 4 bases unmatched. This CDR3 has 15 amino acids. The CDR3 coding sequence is TGCGCCAGCAGCGGCCGGGACAGGGGTAACTATGGCTACACCTTC. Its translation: CASSGRDRGNYGYTF.

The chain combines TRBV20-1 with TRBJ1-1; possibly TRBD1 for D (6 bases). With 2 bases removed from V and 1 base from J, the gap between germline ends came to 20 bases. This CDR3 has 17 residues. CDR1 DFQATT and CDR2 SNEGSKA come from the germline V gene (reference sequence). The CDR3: CSARPTHRVAPNTEAFF. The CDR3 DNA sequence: TGCAGTGCTAGACCAACTCACAGGGTTGCTCCGAACACTGAAGCTTTCTTT.

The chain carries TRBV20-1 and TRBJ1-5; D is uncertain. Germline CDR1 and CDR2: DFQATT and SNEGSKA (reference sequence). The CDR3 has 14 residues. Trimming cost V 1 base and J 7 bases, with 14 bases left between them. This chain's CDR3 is CSARGLGRGQPQHF. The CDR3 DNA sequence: TGCAGTGCTAGAGGCCTAGGGAGAGGGCAGCCCCAGCATTTT.

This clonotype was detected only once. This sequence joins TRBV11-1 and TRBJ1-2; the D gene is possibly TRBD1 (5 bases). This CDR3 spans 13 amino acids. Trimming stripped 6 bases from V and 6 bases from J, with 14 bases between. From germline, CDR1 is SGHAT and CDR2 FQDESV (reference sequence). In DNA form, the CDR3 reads TGTGCCAGCAGTACACCTCGGGGGGATGGCTACACCTTC. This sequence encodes CASSTPRGDGYTF.

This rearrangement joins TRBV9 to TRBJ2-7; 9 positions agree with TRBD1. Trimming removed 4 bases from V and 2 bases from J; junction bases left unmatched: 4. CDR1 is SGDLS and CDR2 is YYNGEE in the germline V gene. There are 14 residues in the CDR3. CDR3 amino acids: CASSPWDRAYEQYF. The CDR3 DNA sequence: TGTGCCAGCAGCCCTTGGGACAGGGCCTACGAGCAGTACTTC.

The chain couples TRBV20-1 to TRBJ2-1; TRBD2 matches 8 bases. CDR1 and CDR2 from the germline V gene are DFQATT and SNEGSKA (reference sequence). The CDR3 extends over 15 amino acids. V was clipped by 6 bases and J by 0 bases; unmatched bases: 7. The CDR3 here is CSAVERGSSYNEQFF. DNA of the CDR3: TGCAGTGCCGTAGAGCGGGGGAGCTCCTACAATGAGCAGTTCTTC.

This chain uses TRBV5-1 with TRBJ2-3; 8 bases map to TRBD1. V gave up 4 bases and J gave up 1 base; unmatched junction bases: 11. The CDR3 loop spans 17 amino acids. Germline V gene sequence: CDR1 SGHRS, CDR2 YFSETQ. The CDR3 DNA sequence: TGCGCCAGCAGCGTCCCTTCCAGGGGGCTTGGCACAGATACGCAGTATTTT. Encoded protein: CASSVPSRGLGTDTQYF.

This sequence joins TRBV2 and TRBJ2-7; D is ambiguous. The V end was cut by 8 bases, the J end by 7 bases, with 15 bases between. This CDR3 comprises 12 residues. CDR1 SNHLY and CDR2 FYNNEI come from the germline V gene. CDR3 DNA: TGTGCCAGCCTGACGGCGCTACGGGAGCAGTACTTC. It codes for CASLTALREQYF. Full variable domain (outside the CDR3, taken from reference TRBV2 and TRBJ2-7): EPEVTQTPSHQVTQMGQEVILRCVPISNHLYFYWYRQILGQKVEFLVSFYNNEISEKSEIFDDQFSVERPDGSNFTLKIRSTKLEDSAMYFCASLTALREQYFGPGTRLTVT.

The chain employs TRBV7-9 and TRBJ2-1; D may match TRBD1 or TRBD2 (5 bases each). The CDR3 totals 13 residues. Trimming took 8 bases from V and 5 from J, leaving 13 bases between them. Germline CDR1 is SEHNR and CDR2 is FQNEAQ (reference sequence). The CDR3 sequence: CASDGTPDNEQFF. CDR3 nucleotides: TGTGCCAGCGACGGGACGCCGGACAATGAGCAGTTCTTC.

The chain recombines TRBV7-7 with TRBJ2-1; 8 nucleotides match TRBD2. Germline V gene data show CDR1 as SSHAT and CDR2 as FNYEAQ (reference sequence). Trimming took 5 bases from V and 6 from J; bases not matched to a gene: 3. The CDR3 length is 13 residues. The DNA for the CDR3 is TGTGCCAGCAGCCGGGGGGGATCCAATGAGCAGTTCTTC. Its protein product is CASSRGGSNEQFF.

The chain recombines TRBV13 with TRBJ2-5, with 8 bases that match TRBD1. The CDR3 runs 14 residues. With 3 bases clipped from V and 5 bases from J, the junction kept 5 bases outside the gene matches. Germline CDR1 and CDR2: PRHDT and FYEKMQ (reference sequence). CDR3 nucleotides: TGTGCCAGCAGCTTTCAGGGGGCAGGGGAGACCCAGTACTTC. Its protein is CASSFQGAGETQYF.

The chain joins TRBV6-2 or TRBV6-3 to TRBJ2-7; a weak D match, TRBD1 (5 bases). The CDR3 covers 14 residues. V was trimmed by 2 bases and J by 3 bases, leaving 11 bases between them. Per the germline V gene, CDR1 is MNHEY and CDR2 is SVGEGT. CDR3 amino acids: CASSYRQPFYEQYF. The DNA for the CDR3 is TGTGCCAGCAGTTACAGACAGCCCTTCTACGAGCAGTACTTC.